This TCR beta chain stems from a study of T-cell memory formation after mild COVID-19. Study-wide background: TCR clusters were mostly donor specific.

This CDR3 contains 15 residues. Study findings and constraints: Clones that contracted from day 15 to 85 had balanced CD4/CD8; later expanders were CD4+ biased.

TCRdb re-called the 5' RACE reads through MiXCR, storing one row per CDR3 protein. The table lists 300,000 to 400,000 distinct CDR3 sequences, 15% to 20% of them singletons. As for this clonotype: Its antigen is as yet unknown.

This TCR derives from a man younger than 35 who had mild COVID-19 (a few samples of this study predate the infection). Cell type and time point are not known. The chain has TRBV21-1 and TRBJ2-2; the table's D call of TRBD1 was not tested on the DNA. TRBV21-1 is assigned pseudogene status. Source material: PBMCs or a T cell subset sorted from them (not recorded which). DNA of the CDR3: TGTGCCAGCATCCTCCAGAGGGGGCACACCGGGGAGCTGTTTTTT. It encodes CASILQRGHTGELFF.